This TCR beta chain was sequenced in a study of blood T cell repertoires in COVID-19 (dated by TCRdb to the early 2020s). With regard to the full study: The collaborator samples originated in the United States, Italy and Spain and spanned the acute and convalescent phases of COVID-19. The prospective study material was composed of cDNA or gDNA derived from T cells, B-cell-depleted T cells, or PBMCs. The dataset comprised deeply sampled blood TCRbeta repertoires from subjects exposed to, actively infected with, or recovered from COVID-19. A freely available public database, intended as a resource for researchers studying the immune response to SARS-CoV-2, is where the repertoires were released. The samples were drawn from the first 160 participants of the ongoing ImmuneRACE study and from 1,254 subjects provided by 6 global collaborators. The sample metadata nearly always contained a de-identified subject ID, COVID-19 status, age in years and sex. HLA class I and class II types, where available, came from metadata supplied by the sample provider rather than from assay-based typing. General findings and caveats noted by the study authors: The quantity of clinical and demographic metadata differed by source and by participant and was supplied without curation.

One collaborating source in Seattle enrolled patients during active infection and followed them longitudinally through the course of disease. Whole blood was collected in K2EDTA tubes by collaborating institutions according to the institutions' own protocols. Collaborator samples were shipped for TCRbeta analysis as frozen whole blood, isolated PBMCs, or DNA extracted from either sample type. TCRbeta CDR3 regions were amplified from genomic DNA by means of the immunoSEQ Assay, a bias-controlled multiplex PCR. Concerning the study's data processing: Nucleated cell counts per sample were estimated from amplification of reference gene primers within the assay. To quantify the absolute abundance of each unique TCRbeta CDR3 rearrangement, sequence reads were collapsed and filtered. For each sample, productive Simpson clonality was calculated as the square root of Simpson's diversity index across productive rearrangements. TCRdb re-hosts the immuneACCESS table, in-frame sequences only. Its copies lack some clones; in the studies checked, an unresolved V gene accounts for under half of them, and the cause for the rest is not known. V and J calls and clone size are as listed in that table; D and trimming were resolved from the DNA. The table for this sample lists over 150,000 clones; roughly four fifths of them were counted only once. Over 6% of the sample is taken by the ten largest.

Its CDR3 holds 15 amino acids, cysteine through phenylalanine. The entry retains the CDR3 DNA only, 45 bases that are in frame from base 1. From the germline V gene, CDR1 is MDHEN and CDR2 is SYDVKM. V loses 5 bases, J loses 4 bases, and the germline ends lie 17 bases apart. This clone was picked up a small number of times. The antigen it recognizes is unknown. Per-nucleotide qualities are absent, and no much larger clonotype sits a single base away. This sequence was found in a woman between 70 and 85 years old with COVID-19, enrolled during active disease. This chain joins TRBV28 to TRBJ2-5, and perhaps TRBD1 as D gene, on 6 matching bases. Input material: peripheral blood. The CDR3 loop reads CASSIRQVGGETQYF. The nucleotide sequence is TGTGCCAGCAGTATTCGACAGGTCGGCGGAGAGACCCAGTACTTC. The full variable domain, completed from the reference TRBV28 and TRBJ2-5 proteins outside the CDR3, reads DVKVTQSSRYLVKRTGEKVFLECVQDMDHENMFWYRQDPGLGLRLIYFSYDVKMKEKGDIPEGYSVSREKKERFSLILESASTNQTSMYLCASSIRQVGGETQYFGPGTRLLVL.